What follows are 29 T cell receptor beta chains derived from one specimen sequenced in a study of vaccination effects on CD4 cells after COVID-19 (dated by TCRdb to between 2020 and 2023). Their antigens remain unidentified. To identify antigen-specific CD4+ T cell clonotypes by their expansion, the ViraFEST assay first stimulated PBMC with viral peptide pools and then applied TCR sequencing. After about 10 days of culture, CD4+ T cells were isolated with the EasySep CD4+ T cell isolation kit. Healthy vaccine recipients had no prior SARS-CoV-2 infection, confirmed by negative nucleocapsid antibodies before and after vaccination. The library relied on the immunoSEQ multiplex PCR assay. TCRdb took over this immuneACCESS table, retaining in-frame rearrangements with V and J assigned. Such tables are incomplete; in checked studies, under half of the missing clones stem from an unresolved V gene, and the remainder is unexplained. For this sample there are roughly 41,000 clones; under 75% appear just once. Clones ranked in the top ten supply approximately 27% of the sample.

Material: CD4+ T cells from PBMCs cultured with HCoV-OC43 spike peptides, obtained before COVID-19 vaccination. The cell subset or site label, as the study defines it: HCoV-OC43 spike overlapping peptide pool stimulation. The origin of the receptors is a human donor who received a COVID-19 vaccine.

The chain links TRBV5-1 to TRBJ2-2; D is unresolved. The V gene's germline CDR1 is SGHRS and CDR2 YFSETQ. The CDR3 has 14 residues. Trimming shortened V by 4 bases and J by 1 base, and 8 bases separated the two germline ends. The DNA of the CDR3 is TGCGCCAGCAGCCAGTATTTGAACACCGGGGAGCTGTTTTTT. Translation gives CASSQYLNTGELFF.

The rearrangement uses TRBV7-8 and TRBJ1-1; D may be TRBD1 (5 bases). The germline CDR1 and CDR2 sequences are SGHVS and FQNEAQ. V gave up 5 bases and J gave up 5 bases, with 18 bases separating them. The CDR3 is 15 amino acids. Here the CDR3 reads CASSPDTGTGTEAFF. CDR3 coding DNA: TGTGCCAGCAGCCCGGACACAGGAACGGGGACTGAAGCTTTCTTT.

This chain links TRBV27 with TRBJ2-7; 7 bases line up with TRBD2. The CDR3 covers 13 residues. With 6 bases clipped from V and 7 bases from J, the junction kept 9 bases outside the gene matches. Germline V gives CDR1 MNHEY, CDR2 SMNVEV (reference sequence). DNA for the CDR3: TGTGCCAGCAGGGCCCTGGCCGGGGGGGAGCAGTACTTC. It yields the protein CASRALAGGEQYF.

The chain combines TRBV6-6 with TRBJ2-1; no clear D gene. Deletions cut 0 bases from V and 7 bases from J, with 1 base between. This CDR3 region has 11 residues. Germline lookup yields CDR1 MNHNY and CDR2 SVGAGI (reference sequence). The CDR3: CASSYSNEQFF. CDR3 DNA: TGTGCCAGCAGTTACTCGAATGAGCAGTTCTTC.

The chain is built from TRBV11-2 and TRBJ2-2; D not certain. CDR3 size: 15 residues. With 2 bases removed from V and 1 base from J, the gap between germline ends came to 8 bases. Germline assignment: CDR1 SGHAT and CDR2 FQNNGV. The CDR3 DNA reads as TGTGCCAGCAGCTTAACTCCAGGGAACACCGGGGAGCTGTTTTTT. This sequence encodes CASSLTPGNTGELFF.

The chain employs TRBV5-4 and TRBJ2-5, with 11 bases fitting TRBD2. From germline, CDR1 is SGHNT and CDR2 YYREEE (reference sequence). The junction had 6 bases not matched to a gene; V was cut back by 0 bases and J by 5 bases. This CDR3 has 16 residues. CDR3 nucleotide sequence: TGTGCCAGCAGCTTGGGAGCTAGCGGGGGGAAGGAGACCCAGTACTTC. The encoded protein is CASSLGASGGKETQYF.

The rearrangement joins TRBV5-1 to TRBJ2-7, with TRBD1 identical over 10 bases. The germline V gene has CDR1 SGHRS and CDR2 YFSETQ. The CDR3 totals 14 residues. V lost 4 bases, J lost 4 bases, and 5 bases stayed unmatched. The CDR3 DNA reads TGCGCCAGCAGCCCCGGACAGGGGGTTTACGAGCAGTACTTC. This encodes CASSPGQGVYEQYF.

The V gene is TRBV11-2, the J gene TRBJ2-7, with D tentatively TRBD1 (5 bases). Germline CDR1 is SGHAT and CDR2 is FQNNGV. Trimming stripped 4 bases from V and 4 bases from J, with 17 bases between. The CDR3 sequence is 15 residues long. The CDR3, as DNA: TGTGCCAGCAGCTCTAATAGGGGCAGGGTGTACGAGCAGTACTTC. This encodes CASSSNRGRVYEQYF.

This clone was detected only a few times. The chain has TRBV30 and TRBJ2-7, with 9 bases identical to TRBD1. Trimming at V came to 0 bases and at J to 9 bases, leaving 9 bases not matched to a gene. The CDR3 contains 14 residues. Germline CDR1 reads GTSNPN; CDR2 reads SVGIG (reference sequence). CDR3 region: CAWSVSGQGSRQYF. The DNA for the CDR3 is TGTGCCTGGAGTGTGTCGGGACAGGGTAGTCGGCAGTACTTC.

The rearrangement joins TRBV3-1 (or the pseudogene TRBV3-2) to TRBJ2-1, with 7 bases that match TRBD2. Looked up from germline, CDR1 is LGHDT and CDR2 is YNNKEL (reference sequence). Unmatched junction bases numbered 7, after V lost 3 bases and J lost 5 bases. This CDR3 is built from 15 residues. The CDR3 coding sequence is TGTGCCAGCAGCCATAGCGGGTGGATCCACAATGAGCAGTTCTTC. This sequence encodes CASSHSGWIHNEQFF.

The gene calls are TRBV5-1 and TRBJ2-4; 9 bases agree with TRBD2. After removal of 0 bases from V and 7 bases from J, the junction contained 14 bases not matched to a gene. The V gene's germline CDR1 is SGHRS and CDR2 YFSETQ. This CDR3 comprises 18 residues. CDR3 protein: CASSLEVERGAWGNIQYF. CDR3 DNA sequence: TGCGCCAGCAGCTTGGAGGTCGAGCGGGGGGCCTGGGGGAACATTCAGTACTTC.

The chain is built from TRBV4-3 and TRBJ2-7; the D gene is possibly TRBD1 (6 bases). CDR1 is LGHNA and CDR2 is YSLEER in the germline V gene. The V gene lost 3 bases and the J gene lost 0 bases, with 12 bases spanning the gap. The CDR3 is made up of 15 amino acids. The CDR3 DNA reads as TGCGCCAGCAGCCAGCTCCCGGACAGCTCCTACGAGCAGTACTTC. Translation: CASSQLPDSSYEQYF.

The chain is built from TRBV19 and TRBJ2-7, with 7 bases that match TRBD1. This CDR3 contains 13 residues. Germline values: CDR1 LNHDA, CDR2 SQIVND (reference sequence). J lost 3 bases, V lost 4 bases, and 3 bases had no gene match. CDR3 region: CASSTRQGYEQYF. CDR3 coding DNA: TGTGCCAGTAGTACCCGACAGGGCTACGAGCAGTACTTC.

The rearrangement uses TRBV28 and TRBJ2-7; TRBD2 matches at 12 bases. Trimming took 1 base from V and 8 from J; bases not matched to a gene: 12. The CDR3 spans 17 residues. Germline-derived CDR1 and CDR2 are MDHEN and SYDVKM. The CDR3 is CASSLFRPSGRAGKQYF. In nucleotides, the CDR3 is TGTGCCAGCAGTTTATTTCGCCCTAGCGGGAGGGCCGGAAAGCAGTACTTC.

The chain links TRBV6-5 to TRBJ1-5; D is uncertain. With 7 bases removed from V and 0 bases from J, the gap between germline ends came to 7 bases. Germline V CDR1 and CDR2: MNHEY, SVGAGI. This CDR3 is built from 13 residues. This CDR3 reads CASKQNSNQPQHF. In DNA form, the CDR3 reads TGTGCCAGCAAACAGAATAGCAATCAGCCCCAGCATTTT.

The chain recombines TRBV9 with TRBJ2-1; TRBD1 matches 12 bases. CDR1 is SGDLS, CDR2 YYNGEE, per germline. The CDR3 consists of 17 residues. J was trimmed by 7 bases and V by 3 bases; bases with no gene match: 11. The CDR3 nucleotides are TGTGCCAGCAGCGCCCTCGGGGGACAGGGGGCTGGGAATGAGCAGTTCTTC. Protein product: CASSALGGQGAGNEQFF.

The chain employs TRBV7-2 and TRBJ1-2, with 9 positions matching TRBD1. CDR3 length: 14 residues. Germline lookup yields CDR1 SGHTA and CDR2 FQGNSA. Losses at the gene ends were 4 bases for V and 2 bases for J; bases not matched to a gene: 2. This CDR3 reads CASSSGTGNYGYTF. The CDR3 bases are TGTGCCAGCAGCTCCGGGACAGGGAACTATGGCTACACCTTC.

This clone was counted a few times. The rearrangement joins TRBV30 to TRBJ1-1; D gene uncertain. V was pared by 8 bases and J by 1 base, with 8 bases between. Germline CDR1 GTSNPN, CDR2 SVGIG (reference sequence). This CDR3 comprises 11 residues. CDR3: CAQSPNTEAFF. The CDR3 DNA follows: TGTGCCCAGAGCCCGAACACTGAAGCTTTCTTT.

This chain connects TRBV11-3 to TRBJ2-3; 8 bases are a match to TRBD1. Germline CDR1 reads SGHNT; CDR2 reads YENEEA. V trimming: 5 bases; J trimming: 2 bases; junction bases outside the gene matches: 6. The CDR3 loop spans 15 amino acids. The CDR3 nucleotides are TGTGCCAGCAGCCATGGGACAGGAGACACAGATACGCAGTATTTT. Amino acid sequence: CASSHGTGDTDTQYF.

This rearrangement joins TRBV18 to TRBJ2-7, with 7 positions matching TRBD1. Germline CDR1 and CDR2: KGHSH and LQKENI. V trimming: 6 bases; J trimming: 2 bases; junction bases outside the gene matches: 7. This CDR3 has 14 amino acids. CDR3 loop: CASSRDSSPYEQYF. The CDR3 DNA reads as TGTGCCAGCTCTAGGGACAGCTCCCCCTACGAGCAGTACTTC.

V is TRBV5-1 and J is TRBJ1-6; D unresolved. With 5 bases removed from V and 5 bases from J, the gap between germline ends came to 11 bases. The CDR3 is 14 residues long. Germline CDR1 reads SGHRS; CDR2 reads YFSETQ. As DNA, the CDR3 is TGCGCCAGCAGTATGGACGGCAATAATTCACCCCTCCACTTT. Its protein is CASSMDGNNSPLHF.

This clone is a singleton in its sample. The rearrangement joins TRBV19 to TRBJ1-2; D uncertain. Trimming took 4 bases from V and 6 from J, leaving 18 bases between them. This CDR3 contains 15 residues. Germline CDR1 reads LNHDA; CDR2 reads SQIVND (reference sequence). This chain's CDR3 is CASSSRKEGADGYTF. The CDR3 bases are TGTGCCAGTAGTAGTAGGAAGGAGGGCGCGGATGGCTACACCTTC.

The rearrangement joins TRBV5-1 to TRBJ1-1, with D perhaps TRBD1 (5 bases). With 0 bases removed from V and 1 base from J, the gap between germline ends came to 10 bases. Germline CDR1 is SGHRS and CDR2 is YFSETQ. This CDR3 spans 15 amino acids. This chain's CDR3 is CASSLGGRTNTEAFF. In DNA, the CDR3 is TGCGCCAGCAGCTTGGGGGGACGGACGAACACTGAAGCTTTCTTT. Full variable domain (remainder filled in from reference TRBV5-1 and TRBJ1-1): KAGVTQTPRYLIKTRGQQVTLSCSPISGHRSVSWYQQTPGQGLQFLFEYFSETQRNKGNFPGRFSGRQFSNSRSEMNVSTLELGDSALYLCASSLGGRTNTEAFFGQGTRLTVV.

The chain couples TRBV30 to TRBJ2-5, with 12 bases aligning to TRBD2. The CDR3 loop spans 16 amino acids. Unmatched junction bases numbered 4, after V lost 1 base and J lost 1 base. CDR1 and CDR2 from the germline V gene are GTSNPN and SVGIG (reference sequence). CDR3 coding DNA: TGTGCCTGGAGTGAAGGACTAGCGGGGCCCCAAGAGACCCAGTACTTC. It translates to CAWSEGLAGPQETQYF.

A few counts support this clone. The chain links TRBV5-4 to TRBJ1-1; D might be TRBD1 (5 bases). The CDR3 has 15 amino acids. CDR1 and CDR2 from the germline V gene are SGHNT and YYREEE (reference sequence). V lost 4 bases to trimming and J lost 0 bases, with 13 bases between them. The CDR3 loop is CASSRQISMNTEAFF. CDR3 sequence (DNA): TGTGCCAGCAGCCGACAGATTTCAATGAACACTGAAGCTTTCTTT.

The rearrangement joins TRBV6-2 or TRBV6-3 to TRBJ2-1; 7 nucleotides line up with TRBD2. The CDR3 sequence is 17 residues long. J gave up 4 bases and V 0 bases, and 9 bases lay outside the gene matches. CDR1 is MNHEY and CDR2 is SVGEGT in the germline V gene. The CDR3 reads CASSYSPPEGLYNEQFF. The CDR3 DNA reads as TGTGCCAGCAGTTACTCGCCGCCAGAGGGACTATACAATGAGCAGTTCTTC.

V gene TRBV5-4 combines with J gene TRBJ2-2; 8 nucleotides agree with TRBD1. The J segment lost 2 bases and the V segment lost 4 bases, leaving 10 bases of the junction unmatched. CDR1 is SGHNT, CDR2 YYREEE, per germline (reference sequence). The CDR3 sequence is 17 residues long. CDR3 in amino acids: CASSPRGQGRNTGELFF. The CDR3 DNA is TGTGCCAGCAGCCCCCGTGGACAGGGTCGAAACACCGGGGAGCTGTTTTTT.

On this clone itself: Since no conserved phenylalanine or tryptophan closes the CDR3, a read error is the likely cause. CDR3 sequence (DNA): TGTGCCAGCAGCGTAGACCCAGGAAACTATGGCTACACCCTC. Encoded protein: CASSVDPGNYGYTL. This chain uses TRBV9 with TRBJ1-2, with unresolved D. Germline V gives CDR1 SGDLS, CDR2 YYNGEE. The ends were cut back, 0 bases at V and 2 bases at J, with 8 bases in the middle. This CDR3 has 14 amino acids.

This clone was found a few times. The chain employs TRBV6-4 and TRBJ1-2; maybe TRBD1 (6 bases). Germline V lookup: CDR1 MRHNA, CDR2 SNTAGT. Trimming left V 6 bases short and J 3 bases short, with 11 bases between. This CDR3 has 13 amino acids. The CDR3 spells CASRLDSHYGYTF. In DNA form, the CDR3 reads TGTGCCAGCAGATTGGACAGCCACTATGGCTACACCTTC.